The clone carrying this T cell receptor beta chain has a single count. Original handling: Estimated nucleated cell counts came from reference gene primer amplification. Using immunoSEQ multiplex PCR, the repertoire was profiled, and TCRdb retains in-frame clones only, with some absent. That table is the source of V, J and clone size, and D and trimming were worked out from the DNA. The repertoire has roughly 120,000 clones, 60% to 85% of them found once; the top ten carry 6.2%. CDR3 length: 16 amino acids. CDR1 is GTSNPN, CDR2 SVGIG, per germline (reference sequence). With 1 base clipped from V and 4 bases from J, the junction kept 10 bases outside the gene matches. The entry originates in a study of blood T cell repertoires in COVID-19. At the level of the study: Sites in the United States, Italy and Spain provided acute and convalescent COVID-19 samples. Nucleic acid was either cDNA or gDNA, and it came from T cells, B-cell-depleted T cells, or PBMCs.

This sequence was found in a man between 65 and 85 years old with acute or convalescent COVID-19. V gene TRBV30 combines with J gene TRBJ2-3; 8 positions match TRBD1. The sample comprised peripheral blood. This CDR3 reads CAWSDRTGLGADTQYF. Written as DNA, the CDR3 is TGTGCCTGGAGTGATAGGACAGGGTTGGGGGCAGATACGCAGTATTTT.